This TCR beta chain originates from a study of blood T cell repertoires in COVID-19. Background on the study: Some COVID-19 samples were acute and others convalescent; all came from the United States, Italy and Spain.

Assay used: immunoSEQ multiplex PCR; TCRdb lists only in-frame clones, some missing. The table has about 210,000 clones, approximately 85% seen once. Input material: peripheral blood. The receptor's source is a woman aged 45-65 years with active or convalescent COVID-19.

CDR3 in DNA: TGCAGCGTGCTAGGACAGGAATATGGCTACACCTTC. Translating gives CSVLGQEYGYTF. J is TRBJ1-2 and V is TRBV29-1; 7 nucleotides align to TRBD1. The CDR3 contains 12 residues. CDR1 SQVTM and CDR2 ANQGSEA come from the germline V gene. Trimming cost V 6 bases and J 5 bases; bases outside gene matches: 6.